A selection of T cell receptor beta chains follows, all from one sample in a study of shared clonotypes between healthy human individuals. Data came from immunoSEQ multiplex PCR; TCRdb stores just in-frame clones and leaves some out. In the table there are 1,500,000 or so clones, roughly 96% of which are singletons. The material sequenced was naive CD4+ T cells sorted from blood. The source is a man aged 30 to 45 in good health. Both conserved end residues are trimmed from each CDR3. A D gene is named only where the DNA matches it firmly.

V gene	D gene	CDR3 protein
TRBV10-1	NA	ASSEGPSGANVLT
TRBV18	NA	ASSPPGRGYQETQY
TRBV6-5	NA	ASSRTGTSNQPQH
TRBV28	NA	ASSPRRETQY
TRBV27	TRBD1	ASSSGTDHYSNQPQH
TRBV28	TRBD1	ASRADRGDTEAF
TRBV7-8	NA	ASSSQRHGGVFYGYT
TRBV7-9	TRBD2	ASSSLAVSSYEQY
TRBV9	NA	ASSARTDSNTGELF
TRBV6-1	NA	ASSVRERIYEQY
TRBV28	TRBD2	ASSITGTSGHNEQF
TRBV28	NA	ASSRLGVSSYNEQF
TRBV5-1	TRBD1	ASSPMGTGGNGYT
TRBV7-9	TRBD2	ASSRTSTSYEQY
TRBV9	TRBD1	ASSKTGGAQETQY
TRBV5-5	NA	ASSLSGSYGYT
TRBV14	TRBD1	ASSQESTGATQY
TRBV6-5	TRBD1	ASSYSAGQANQPQH
TRBV7-2	NA	ASTGAGQPQH
TRBV6-5	NA	ASRATYRDTGELF